This TCR beta chain was observed in a study of T cell responses to AZD1222 COVID-19 vaccine (dated by TCRdb to the early 2020s). Regarding the research as a whole: AZD1222 recipients given second doses at about 4 weeks or at about 12 weeks were pooled, since spike-specific TCR depth and breadth were not found to differ between the two schedules. TCR sequencing was performed for roughly 250 trial participants, of whom around 200 were given two doses of AZD1222 and approximately 25 were given two doses of MenACWY control vaccine. Trial participants were enrolled by age into 18-55, 56-69 and 70-plus year subgroups, with roughly 150, 30 and 60 TCR-sequenced participants respectively. Study-level results and caveats: Epitopes outside the regions mutated in the B.1.351 and B.1.1.7 variants were reportedly recognized by nearly half of the unique spike-specific TCRs. Because no samples from the day 14 peak response were available, repertoires could be characterized only after the peak T cell response. Conclusions about previously exposed vaccinees are limited, since just six AZD1222 recipients were seropositive for SARS-CoV-2 at baseline. Participants were mostly white British, with more females than males. The authors suggested clonal diversity may have been underestimated. The 56-69-year group was small, and its depth increase did not reach significance, likely because of low power. CD4 TCRs associated with the vaccine covered the entire spike protein, and the dominant responses were in regions 160-218 and 743-854. A significant rise in spike-specific TCR breadth and depth was observed after two AZD1222 doses relative to day 0 and relative to MenACWY recipients.

From the cysteine through the phenylalanine, the CDR3 covers 16 amino acids. Just CDR3 DNA is preserved here, 48 bases in frame from base 1. The V end gives up 2 bases and the J end 4 bases, leaving 6 bases in the junction not matched to a gene. The germline V gene supplies CDR1 SGDLS and CDR2 YYNGEE. Concerning this clone: Its binding antigen is unknown. Base qualities are not at hand, and no much larger clone is one base apart.

The CDR3 regions of human TCRbeta chains were subjected to immunosequencing. Regarding the original processing steps: TCRs in the repertoires were matched against a reference library of SARS-CoV-2-specific TCRs that had been generated with the MIRA antigen-specificity platform. Breadth was defined as the fraction of unique TCRs that were SARS-CoV-2-associated, and depth was defined as the fraction of total T cells that were SARS-CoV-2-associated. Using the MIRA data, each spike-specific TCR was mapped to the spike region that the TCR reacts to and placed in a CD4 or CD8 class. Log10-transformed breadth and depth values were compared by one-way ANOVA with Sidak's multiple comparisons tests. TCRdb mirrors the immuneACCESS table, restricted to in-frame sequences. Some clones are absent from its copies; in checked studies, under half trace to an unresolved V gene, and the reason for the others is unknown. V, J and clone size are taken as reported in that table, and D and trimming were inferred from the DNA itself. The sample data list 100,000 to 150,000 clones, and about 94% of these were observed just once. The ten biggest clones cover around 7% of the sample.

In light of the paper, this sample's time point label describes: baseline before first vaccination. Vaccinee samples were obtained from the UK trials COV001 and COV002, which included a single-blind randomized controlled phase 2/3 trial of AZD1222 (ChAdOx1 nCoV-19) in healthy adults. For TCRbeta chain sequencing, PBMC samples were collected from trial participants at day 0 and at day 28 after the second dose. Sample: peripheral blood, taken on day 0 of AZD1222 vaccination. The clonotype originates from an adult in good health. The chain joins TRBV9 to TRBJ2-3; the central 11 bases match TRBD2. The CDR3 corresponds to CASSVTSGRGADTQYF. In nucleotide form, the sequence is TGTGCCAGCAGCGTCACTAGCGGGAGAGGCGCAGATACGCAGTATTTT.